What follows are 3 T cell receptor beta chains derived from one specimen sequenced in a study of CD8 T cells in ankylosing spondylitis (dated by TCRdb to about 2017). Library creation used 5' RACE. For sequencing, an Illumina HiSeq 2500 was employed. TCRdb itself trimmed the public reads at Q25 with fastp, ran MiXCR and retained productive beta chains. Identical CDR3 proteins give one entry, which carries the most common genes and DNA. In all, the sample holds 150,000 to 200,000 distinct CDR3 sequences, and under 35% of those were seen once. Around 6% of the sample is taken by the ten largest. The source material was synovial fluid, either unsorted or a sorted T cell fraction (not recorded which). These TCRs come from a male donor with ankylosing spondylitis.

The chain combines TRBV5-6 with TRBJ2-2; possible D gene TRBD2, 5 bases. The CDR3 covers 15 residues. The ends were cut back, 1 base at V and 3 bases at J, with 10 bases in the middle. The germline gives CDR1 SGHDT, CDR2 YYEEEE. The CDR3 nucleotides read TGTGCCAGCAGCTTGAACTGGCGGGACACCGGGGAGCTGTTTTTT. Translating gives CASSLNWRDTGELFF.

This sequence joins TRBV4-1 and TRBJ2-5; TRBD2 aligns across 10 bases. This CDR3 spans 16 amino acids. With 2 bases clipped from V and 2 bases from J, the junction kept 5 bases outside the gene matches. Germline V gives CDR1 MGHRA, CDR2 YSYEKL. The CDR3 is CASSQPTSGPQETQYF. CDR3 nucleotides: TGCGCCAGCAGCCAACCGACTAGCGGGCCGCAAGAGACCCAGTACTTC.

The gene calls are TRBV21-1 and TRBJ2-4; TRBD1 is the table's D call, not checked against the DNA. TRBV21-1 is designated a pseudogene. The CDR3 extends over 17 amino acids. This CDR3 reads CASSERTGQGNKNIQYF. CDR3 in DNA: TGTGCCAGCAGCGAACGTACGGGACAGGGTAACAAAAACATTCAGTACTTC.